This TCR beta chain emerged from a study of shared clonotypes between healthy human individuals. Points on this clone: This CDR3 is also generated by other DNA sequences in the sample.

Measured with immunoSEQ multiplex PCR; TCRdb has only the in-frame clones, and not every one. Among roughly 2.4 million clones listed, nearly 97% were seen once. Trimming cost V 1 base and J 0 bases; bases outside gene matches: 2. The CDR3 sequence is 15 residues long. Germline V gene sequence: CDR1 SGHRS, CDR2 YFSETQ. This TCR was sampled from a man younger than 35 in good health. The sequencing input was naive CD4+ T cells sorted from blood. The subset: CD45RA+ positively selected. The V and J genes are TRBV5-1 and TRBJ2-7; 9 nucleotides match TRBD2. The CDR3 DNA reads as TGCGCCAGCAGCTTGAGCGGGGGGTCCTCCTACGAGCAGTACTTC. Amino acid sequence: CASSLSGGSSYEQYF.